The T cell receptor (beta chain) described here comes from a study of blood T cell repertoires in COVID-19. The table came from immunoSEQ multiplex PCR; TCRdb's copy has only in-frame clones and leaves some out. The profile covers roughly 430,000 clones, with roughly 87% appearing a single time and roughly 2% taken by the ten largest. Participant-given clinical history determined each cohort assignment. This clone was counted once. The V gene's germline CDR1 is LGHDT and CDR2 YNNKEL (reference sequence). The V gene lost 4 bases and the J gene lost 4 bases, with 10 bases spanning the gap. CDR3 length: 14 amino acids.

Input material: PBMCs or T cells enriched from blood (not recorded which). The chain is built from TRBV3-1 (or the pseudogene TRBV3-2) and TRBJ1-4, with D unresolved. The clonotype was recovered from a woman aged 40 to 50 with acute COVID-19. The CDR3 here is CASSLGEINEKLFF. In DNA, the CDR3 is TGTGCCAGCAGCCTCGGTGAGATTAATGAAAAACTGTTTTTT.